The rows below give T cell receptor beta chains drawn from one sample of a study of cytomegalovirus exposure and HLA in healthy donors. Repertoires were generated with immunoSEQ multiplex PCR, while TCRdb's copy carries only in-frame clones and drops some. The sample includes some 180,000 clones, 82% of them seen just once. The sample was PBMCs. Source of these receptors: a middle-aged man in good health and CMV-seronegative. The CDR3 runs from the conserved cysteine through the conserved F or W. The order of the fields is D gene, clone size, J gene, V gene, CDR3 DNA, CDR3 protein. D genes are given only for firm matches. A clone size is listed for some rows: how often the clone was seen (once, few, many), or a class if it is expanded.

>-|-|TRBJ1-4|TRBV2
TGTGCCAGCAGTGTTACAGGGTGGGATGAAAAACTGTTTTTT
CASSVTGWDEKLFF
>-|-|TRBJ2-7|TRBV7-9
TGTTCCAGCAGCTTTGGCCCGGGAGCGTACGAGCAGTACTTC
CSSSFGPGAYEQYF
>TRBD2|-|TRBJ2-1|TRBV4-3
TGCGCCAGCAGCCAAGAGGGACTACCCACCAATGAGCAGTTCTTC
CASSQEGLPTNEQFF
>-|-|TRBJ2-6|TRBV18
TGTGCCAGCTCACCACAGGGCGGACTGAAAATTTCTTTC
CASSPQGGLKISF
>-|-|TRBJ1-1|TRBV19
TGTGCCAGTAGTATGTTGGGCTACACTGAAGCTTTCTTT
CASSMLGYTEAFF
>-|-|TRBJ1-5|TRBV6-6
TGTGCCAGCAGTTACGGGCAGGGTTACGGCAATCAGCCCCAGCATTTT
CASSYGQGYGNQPQHF
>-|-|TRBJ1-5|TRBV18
TGTGCCAGCTCCGACTCTCTCGCGGAGCCCCAGCATTTT
CASSDSLAEPQHF
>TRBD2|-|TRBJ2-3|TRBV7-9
TGTGCCAGCAGCTTTCCCCTAGGGTCCGGGACTAGTCTGGTAGATACGCAGTATTTT
CASSFPLGSGTSLVDTQYF
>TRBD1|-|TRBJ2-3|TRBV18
TGTGCCAGCTCGCCCGGGACAGGGTTCACAGATACGCAGTATTTT
CASSPGTGFTDTQYF
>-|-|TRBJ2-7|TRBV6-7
TGTGCCAGCGGACCAACGGGACAAGGGGAGCACGAGCAGTACTTC
CASGPTGQGEHEQYF
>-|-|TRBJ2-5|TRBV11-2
TGTGCCAGCAGCTGGCCGGGGGAGACCCAGTACTTC
CASSWPGETQYF
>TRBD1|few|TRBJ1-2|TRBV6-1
TGTGCCAGCAGTGAGGACAGGGTAAATGGCTACACCTTC
CASSEDRVNGYTF
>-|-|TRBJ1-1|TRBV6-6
TGTGCCAGCAGTGGGTTTGGGGCTAACACTGAAGCTTTCTTT
CASSGFGANTEAFF
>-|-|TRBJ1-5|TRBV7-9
TGTGCCAGCAGCTTAGGCAGGTCTCCCCAGCATTTT
CASSLGRSPQHF
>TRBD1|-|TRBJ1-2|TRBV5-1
TGCGCCAGCAGCCCCAGGGGGCAAGTGTACAATGGCTACACCTTC
CASSPRGQVYNGYTF
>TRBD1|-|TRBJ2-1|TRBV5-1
TGCGCCAGCAGCTTGGGACAGGGCGGGTACAATGAGCAGTTCTTC
CASSLGQGGYNEQFF
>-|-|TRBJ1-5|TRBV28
TGTGCCAGCATCGCGGGGGGACGGCCCCAGCATTTT
CASIAGGRPQHF
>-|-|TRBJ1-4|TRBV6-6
TGTGCCAGCAGTGGAGGCTACACGGGTGAAAAACTGTTTTTT
CASSGGYTGEKLFF
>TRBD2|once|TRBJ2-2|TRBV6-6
TGTGCCAGCAGCGATAGACTAGCGGGAAACACCGGGGAGCTGTTTTTT
CASSDRLAGNTGELFF
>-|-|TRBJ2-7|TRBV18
TGTGCCAGCTCACCCCCTGGACGGGGCTACGAGCAGTACTTC
CASSPPGRGYEQYF
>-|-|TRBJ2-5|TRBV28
TGTGCCAGCAGGGAGGACGTTTCCCAAGAGACCCAGTACTTC
CASREDVSQETQYF
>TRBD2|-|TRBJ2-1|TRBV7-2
TGTGCCAGCAGCTTGGTAGCGGGAGTAGAGACTGAGCAGTTCTTC
CASSLVAGVETEQFF
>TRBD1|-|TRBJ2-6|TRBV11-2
TGTGCCAGCAGCTCATGGGCGGGGACAGGGGGCTCTGGGGCCAACGTCCTGACTTTC
CASSSWAGTGGSGANVLTF
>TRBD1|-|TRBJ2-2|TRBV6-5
TGTGCCAGCAGGTTGACAGGGAACTCCGGGGAGCTGTTTTTT
CASRLTGNSGELFF
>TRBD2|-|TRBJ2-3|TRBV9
TGTGCCAGCAGCCCCGCTCCCTCCGCGGGGGGGCAAGATACGCAGTATTTT
CASSPAPSAGGQDTQYF
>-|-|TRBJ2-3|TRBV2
TGTGCCAGCAGTGAAACGGCAGGGACTAGCACAGATACGCAGTATTTT
CASSETAGTSTDTQYF
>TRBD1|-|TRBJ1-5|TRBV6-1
TGTGCCAGCAGGACGGGACAGGGAGCCAATCAGCCCCAGCATTTT
CASRTGQGANQPQHF
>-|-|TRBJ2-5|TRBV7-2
TGTGCCAGCAGTACAACAGTGCAAAGATTCGAGACCCAGTACTTC
CASSTTVQRFETQYF
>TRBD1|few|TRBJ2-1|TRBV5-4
TGTGCCAGCAGCTTGGCTTTGGCGGGGACAGGGGCCTACAATGAGCAGTTCTTC
CASSLALAGTGAYNEQFF
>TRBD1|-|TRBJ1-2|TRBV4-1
TGCGCCAGCAGCCCGGGACAGGGGGCGGATGGCTACACCTTC
CASSPGQGADGYTF
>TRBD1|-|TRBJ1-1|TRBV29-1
TGCAGCGTCAGGACAGGGAGGGACACTGAAGCTTTCTTT
CSVRTGRDTEAFF
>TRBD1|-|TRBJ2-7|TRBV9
TGTGCCAGCAGCTACCGACAGGGGTCCTACGAGCAGTACTTC
CASSYRQGSYEQYF
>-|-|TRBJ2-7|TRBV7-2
TGTGCCAGCAGCTCTACAGCCCCGGGGGAGCAGTACTTC
CASSSTAPGEQYF
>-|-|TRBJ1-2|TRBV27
TGTGCCAGCAGTCCCCTGGGTCGACAGATCTATGGCTACACCTTC
CASSPLGRQIYGYTF
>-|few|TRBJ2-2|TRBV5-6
TGTGCCAGCAGCATTGGGAACAGGGCCGGGGAGCTGTTTTTT
CASSIGNRAGELFF
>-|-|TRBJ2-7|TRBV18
TGTGCCAGCTCACCACCCGGGGTCTCCTACGAGCAGTACTTC
CASSPPGVSYEQYF
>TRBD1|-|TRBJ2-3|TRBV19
TGTGCCAGTAGTATAGGGACAGGCCTCCACACAGATACGCAGTATTTT
CASSIGTGLHTDTQYF
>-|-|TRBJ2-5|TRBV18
TGTGCCAGCTCACCACCGACGTTAGCAGCCCAAGAGACCCAGTACTTC
CASSPPTLAAQETQYF
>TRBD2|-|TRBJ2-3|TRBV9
TGTGCCAGCAGCGTAGAGTTTGGGACTAGCCCAGATACGCAGTATTTT
CASSVEFGTSPDTQYF
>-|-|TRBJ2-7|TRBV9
TGTGCCAGCAGCGTCGAAGGGGCGACGGTGCAGTACTTC
CASSVEGATVQYF
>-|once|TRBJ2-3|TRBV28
TGTGCCAGCAGCCGGGCGGCGGGGAGAACAGATACGCAGTATTTT
CASSRAAGRTDTQYF
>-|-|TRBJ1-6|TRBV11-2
TGTGCCAGCAGCTTTGTCAGCTCCTATAATTCACCCCTCCACTTT
CASSFVSSYNSPLHF
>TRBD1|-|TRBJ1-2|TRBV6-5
TGTGCCAGCAGACGGACAGGGGCTGGATATGGCTACACCTTC
CASRRTGAGYGYTF
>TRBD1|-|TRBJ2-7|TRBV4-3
TGCGCCAGCAGCCATCGGACAGGGGCCTACGAGCAGTACTTC
CASSHRTGAYEQYF
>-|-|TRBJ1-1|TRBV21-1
TGTGCCAGCAGCAAAGAGGGTGAGGGAGCCGGGGACACTGAAGCTTTCTTT
CASSKEGEGAGDTEAFF
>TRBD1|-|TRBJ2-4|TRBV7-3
TGTGCCAGCAGCCCGGGACAGCTTACTTTAGCCAAAAACATTCAGTACTTC
CASSPGQLTLAKNIQYF
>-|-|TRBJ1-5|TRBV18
TGTGCCAGCTCACCCCGGGAAACCAATCAGCCCCAGCATTTT
CASSPRETNQPQHF
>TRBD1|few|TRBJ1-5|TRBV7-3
TGTGCCAGCAGCCATTCGGGGACAGGGATGGATGGCAATCAGCCCCAGCATTTT
CASSHSGTGMDGNQPQHF
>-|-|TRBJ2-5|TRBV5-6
TGTGCCAGCACAGAACGGGGGGCGGAGACCCAGTACTTC
CASTERGAETQYF
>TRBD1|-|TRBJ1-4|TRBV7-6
TGTGCCAGCAGCCTTGCCGGGACAGGGGAAAAACTGTTTTTT
CASSLAGTGEKLFF
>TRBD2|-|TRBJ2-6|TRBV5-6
TGTGCCAGCAGCTCCGCGTCGGGAGGTGGGGCCAACGTCCTGACTTTC
CASSSASGGGANVLTF
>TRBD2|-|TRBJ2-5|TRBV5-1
TGCGCCAGCAGAGAAGGGACTAGCGGGGGAGGTGGCCAAGAGACCCAGTACTTC
CASREGTSGGGGQETQYF
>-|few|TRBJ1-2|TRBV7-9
TGTGCCAGCAGCTTAGGACAGGCCCCGAACGGCTACACCTTC
CASSLGQAPNGYTF
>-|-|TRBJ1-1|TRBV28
TGTGCCAGCAGTTTAATGAACAGACCTTTGAACACTGAAGCTTTCTTT
CASSLMNRPLNTEAFF
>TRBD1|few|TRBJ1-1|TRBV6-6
TGTGCCAGCAGCAACAGGGGTAACACTGAAGCTTTCTTT
CASSNRGNTEAFF
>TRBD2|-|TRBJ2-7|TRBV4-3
TGCGCCAGCAGCCAAGTTTTTGTATCAACGGGGGGGCAGGAGGAGCAGTACTTC
CASSQVFVSTGGQEEQYF